Presented here are 22 T cell receptor beta chains from one specimen sequenced in a study of shared clonotypes between healthy human individuals. The method was immunoSEQ multiplex PCR; TCRdb's version includes in-frame clones alone and lacks a portion of them. The sample carries approximately 460,000 clones, 60% to 80% recorded once. The sample was PBMCs. The source of these receptors is a woman between 40 and 55 years old in good health. Some clones in this sample may be carry-over from other donors' samples.

This chain uses TRBV10-3 with TRBJ1-4; possibly TRBD1 for D (5 bases). The ends were cut back, 3 bases at V and 4 bases at J, with 15 bases in the middle. Germline-derived CDR1 and CDR2 are ENHRY and SYGVKD. This CDR3 region has 16 residues. This CDR3 reads CAISESKNRNNEKLFF. The CDR3 region has the DNA TGTGCCATCAGTGAAAGTAAAAACAGGAATAATGAAAAACTGTTTTTT.

The chain recombines TRBV6-1 with TRBJ1-2; TRBD1 agrees at 7 bases. Germline V lookup: CDR1 MNHNS, CDR2 SASEGT. V trimming: 3 bases; J trimming: 2 bases; junction bases outside the gene matches: 3. This CDR3 is 14 amino acids long. CDR3 residues: CASSEGGQNYGYTF. The CDR3 DNA reads as TGTGCCAGCAGTGAGGGGGGACAGAACTATGGCTACACCTTC.

The rearrangement links TRBV6-4 to TRBJ1-1, with D hard to call. Trimming shortened V by 6 bases and J by 5 bases, and 13 bases separated the two germline ends. The CDR3 is 13 amino acids. The germline V gene has CDR1 MRHNA and CDR2 SNTAGT. CDR3: CASSLGLGTEAFF. In DNA, the CDR3 is TGTGCCAGCAGCCTGGGCTTAGGTACTGAAGCTTTCTTT.

This clone has a count of ten or more. The chain combines TRBV9 with TRBJ1-1, with D unresolved. The CDR3 covers 13 residues. Germline CDR1 reads SGDLS; CDR2 reads YYNGEE. V was cut by 3 bases and J by 1 base, with 7 bases left in between. CDR3 nucleotides: TGTGCCAGCAGCGCCGACACGAACACTGAAGCTTTCTTT. Protein: CASSADTNTEAFF.

V and J are TRBV6-5 and TRBJ2-1; D is possibly TRBD1 (5 bases). Trimming removed 5 bases from V and 4 bases from J, with 9 bases in between. Germline V gene sequence: CDR1 MNHEY, CDR2 SVGAGI. This CDR3 spans 13 amino acids. The CDR3 DNA sequence: TGTGCCAGCAGTACAGACAGTTACAATGAGCAGTTCTTC. Amino acids: CASSTDSYNEQFF.

This clone was detected only a few times. A much larger clone differs by one base, so this may be a read error. The J gene is TRBJ1-5, the V gene TRBV28; 7 nucleotides align to TRBD1. The CDR3 runs to 13 residues. Trimming took 5 bases from V and 5 from J; bases not matched to a gene: 3. From germline, CDR1 is MDHEN and CDR2 SYDVKM. The CDR3 DNA reads as TGTGCCAGCAGTAGACAGGGCGATCAGCCCCAGCATTTT. Protein: CASSRQGDQPQHF.

The chain recombines TRBV9 with TRBJ1-2; a possible D gene is TRBD1 (6 bases). This CDR3 spans 15 amino acids. Per germline, CDR1 SGDLS and CDR2 YYNGEE. Trimming pared 1 base from V and 4 bases from J, leaving 14 bases between. Here the CDR3 reads CASSVTVGGGYGYTF. CDR3 nucleotides: TGTGCCAGCAGCGTAACTGTAGGGGGGGGCTATGGCTACACCTTC. The variable domain in full, completed from reference TRBV9 and TRBJ1-2, reads DSGVTQTPKHLITATGQRVTLRCSPRSGDLSVYWYQQSLDQGLQFLIQYYNGEERAKGNILERFSAQQFPDLHSELNLSSLELGDSALYFCASSVTVGGGYGYTFGSGTRLTVV.

A note on this clone: This likely stems from a read error, as it lies one base from a far larger clone. The V gene is TRBV2, the J gene TRBJ2-7, with a possible D match to TRBD1 (6 bases). The CDR3 has 14 residues. Trimming pared 11 bases from V and 9 bases from J, leaving 26 bases between. Germline CDR1 SNHLY, CDR2 FYNNEI. CDR3 nucleotides: TGTGCCTGCCTTAGATCAGACAGGCCGTTGGTGCAGTACTTC. Residues: CACLRSDRPLVQYF.

The chain links TRBV5-5 to TRBJ2-5; D might be TRBD1 or TRBD2, each matching 5 bases. The CDR3 extends over 16 amino acids. CDR1 and CDR2 from the germline V gene are SGHKS and YYEKEE (reference sequence). The V and J ends lost 4 bases and 5 bases respectively, with 21 bases between them. The CDR3 protein is CASSPLRVGVGETQYF. CDR3 nucleotide sequence: TGTGCCAGCAGCCCCCTAAGGGTGGGGGTCGGGGAGACCCAGTACTTC.

For this clone: The same CDR3 arises from other DNA sequences in this sample as well. This chain joins TRBV28 and TRBJ1-2, with a possible D match to TRBD1 (6 bases). Trimming pared 5 bases from V and 3 bases from J, leaving 10 bases between. The CDR3 totals 13 residues. Germline assignment: CDR1 MDHEN and CDR2 SYDVKM. The CDR3 protein is CASSLQGYYGYTF. The CDR3 DNA follows: TGTGCCAGCAGTCTTCAGGGGTACTATGGCTACACCTTC.

The chain links TRBV28 to TRBJ1-5, with D tentatively TRBD1 (6 bases). Germline loops: CDR1 MDHEN, CDR2 SYDVKM. Trimming pared 6 bases from V and 5 bases from J, leaving 17 bases between. The CDR3 covers 15 residues. The CDR3 DNA is TGTGCCAGCAGAGGACCAGGGGCCCTATATCAGCCCCAGCATTTT. Translated, it gives CASRGPGALYQPQHF. The variable domain in full, with the rest retrieved from reference TRBV28 and TRBJ1-5, is DVKVTQSSRYLVKRTGEKVFLECVQDMDHENMFWYRQDPGLGLRLIYFSYDVKMKEKGDIPEGYSVSREKKERFSLILESASTNQTSMYLCASRGPGALYQPQHFGDGTRLSIL.

This chain uses TRBV28 with TRBJ1-4, with D uncertain. The V and J ends lost 7 bases and 10 bases respectively, with 13 bases between them. Germline CDR1 MDHEN, CDR2 SYDVKM. This CDR3 has 12 amino acids. CDR3 in amino acids: CASTLAPGKLFF. The CDR3 DNA is TGTGCCAGCACCTTAGCCCCGGGAAAACTGTTTTTT.

The chain combines TRBV21-1 with TRBJ1-1; the D call TRBD1 from the table was never checked on the DNA. TRBV21-1 is given as a pseudogene. CDR3 length equals 19 residues. In DNA form, the CDR3 reads TGTGCCAGCAGCAAAACCTTAGACCCCGGGACAGGGTTTTGCGCTGAAGCTTTCTTT. This encodes CASSKTLDPGTGFCAEAFF.

The rearrangement uses TRBV7-6 and TRBJ1-1, with D hard to call. The CDR3 has 13 residues. Germline V gene lookup returns CDR1 SGHVS and CDR2 FNYEAQ. The V end lost 1 base, the J end lost 2 bases, and 5 bases lay between the germline ends. The CDR3 here is CASSLEENTEAFF. As DNA, the CDR3 is TGTGCCAGCAGCTTAGAGGAAAACACTGAAGCTTTCTTT.

With regard to this clone: This could be a read error, since a much larger clone is one nucleotide away. This rearrangement joins TRBV5-5 to TRBJ2-7; 7 positions agree with TRBD1. V dropped 2 bases and J dropped 5; count of bases not matched to a gene: 7. The CDR3 consists of 14 residues. Germline CDR1 and CDR2: SGHKS and YYEKEE (reference sequence). CDR3 residues: CASSLGGQADEQYF. The CDR3 coding sequence is TGTGCCAGCAGCTTAGGCGGACAGGCGGACGAGCAGTACTTC.

The chain uses TRBV28 and TRBJ1-5; no reliable D call. Deletions cut 1 base from V and 9 bases from J, with 16 bases between. The CDR3 is made up of 15 amino acids. Germline-derived CDR1 and CDR2 are MDHEN and SYDVKM. In nucleotides, the CDR3 is TGTGCCAGCAGTTTATTGTTCGGCCGCCAAGGGCCCCAGCATTTT. Translating gives CASSLLFGRQGPQHF.

The chain is built from TRBV29-1 and TRBJ2-5; 10 bases map to TRBD2. The V and J ends lost 6 bases and 4 bases, in that order; junction bases with no gene match: 11. CDR3 length equals 15 residues. CDR1 and CDR2 from the germline V gene are SQVTM and ANQGSEA. The CDR3 DNA reads as TGCAGCGTGCCCGCAGGAGCGGGAGGGCTAGAGACCCAGTACTTC. The encoded protein is CSVPAGAGGLETQYF.

The chain couples TRBV27 to TRBJ2-7; tentatively, D is TRBD1 or TRBD2 (7 bases each). V dropped 6 bases and J dropped 5 bases, with 14 bases sitting between them. Germline CDR1 and CDR2: MNHEY and SMNVEV (reference sequence). This CDR3 spans 13 amino acids. The CDR3 region has the DNA TGTGCCAGCAGCCCAGGGGGGGCCCACGAGCAGTACTTC. Encoded protein: CASSPGGAHEQYF.

The chain has TRBV21-1 and TRBJ2-3; the D call of TRBD2 is as the table states it, not checked on the DNA. TRBV21-1 is recorded as a pseudogene. This CDR3 is built from 14 residues. CDR3 coding DNA: TGTGCCAGCAGTCCCTGTGAGGCTAGGGATACGCAGTATTTT. It specifies CASSPCEARDTQYF.

The genes are TRBV6-1 and TRBJ2-5, with TRBD2 matching 8 bases. The DNA matches TRBJ2-7 better at its end, which makes the J call doubtful. Germline values: CDR1 MNHNS, CDR2 SASEGT. The CDR3 sequence is 16 residues long. The CDR3 loop is CASSETPSGGRSEQYF. The CDR3 nucleotides are TGTGCCAGCAGTGAAACCCCCAGCGGGGGCAGGAGCGAGCAGTACTTC.

The CDR3 DNA reads TGTGCCAGCAGCTACAGGGAGACTGAAGCTTTCTTT. This encodes CASSYRETEAFF. The chain has TRBV11-3 and TRBJ1-1; the D gene is possibly TRBD1 (6 bases). This CDR3 is built from 12 residues. Deletions cut 4 bases from V and 5 bases from J, with 8 bases between. Germline CDR1 is SGHNT and CDR2 is YENEEA.

CDR3 protein: CASRHRQTNQPQHF. DNA for the CDR3: TGTGCCAGCAGGCATAGACAGACAAATCAGCCCCAGCATTTT. The gene calls are TRBV28 and TRBJ1-5, with D possibly being TRBD1 (5 bases). V gave up 6 bases and J gave up 4 bases, with 13 bases separating them. Germline assignment: CDR1 MDHEN and CDR2 SYDVKM. CDR3 length equals 14 residues.